This TCR beta chain was retrieved from a study of PD-L1 blockade in urothelial cancer. Across the study: Median T cell yield from blood was about 130,000.

This clone was picked up a small number of times. Described time point: peripheral blood 6 weeks after treatment start. Locally advanced or metastatic urothelial carcinoma affected the patients. Germline loops: CDR1 KGHSH, CDR2 LQKENI. This CDR3 spans 17 amino acids. J lost 2 bases, V lost 3 bases, and 8 bases had no gene match. Assay: immunoSEQ multiplex PCR; the TCRdb copy retains only in-frame clones and omits some. The sample yields about 110,000 clones, 80% to 95% seen once. The starting material was PBMCs, obtained around atezolizumab (anti-PD-L1) treatment. J is TRBJ2-1 and V is TRBV18, with TRBD1 identical over 9 bases. The receptor's source is a man in his fifties or sixties with urothelial cancer. The CDR3 DNA sequence: TGTGCCAGCTCACCTCTACCTGGGACAGGGCCCTACAATGAGCAGTTCTTC. It translates to CASSPLPGTGPYNEQFF.